This is a list of T cell receptor beta chains from one sample in a study of cytomegalovirus exposure and HLA in healthy donors. The data were produced by immunoSEQ multiplex PCR, yet TCRdb's version contains in-frame clones alone and is incomplete. The data hold under 200,000 clones, with over 75% observed a single time. The sample comprised PBMCs. These receptors came from a woman in her 50s in good health and CMV-seronegative. CDR3s include the opening cysteine and the closing phenylalanine or tryptophan. Each record gives: J gene, V gene, CDR3 protein.

>TRBJ2-5|TRBV9
CASSVFSGQGTIETQYF
>TRBJ1-4|TRBV30
CACGTVNEKLFF
>TRBJ2-1|TRBV14
CASSPTSRDDEQFF
>TRBJ1-2|TRBV11-2
CASSLDLWTGVYGYTF
>TRBJ2-7|TRBV28
CASSSSIAGYSYEQYF
>TRBJ1-6|TRBV6-5
CASSYSAEFNSPLHF
>TRBJ2-7|TRBV19
CASSIKGAYEQYF
>TRBJ2-7|TRBV29-1
CSVYLAGAYEQYF
>TRBJ2-3|TRBV5-1
CASSSGFTDTQYF
>TRBJ1-2|TRBV7-2
CASSLWPGGEVYGYTF
>TRBJ2-3|TRBV2
CASRKGLAGGEDTQYF
>TRBJ2-7|TRBV7-8
CASSLQGYEQYF
>TRBJ1-2|TRBV4-3
CASSPTGHSYGYTF
>TRBJ1-2|TRBV21-1
CASRTVYGYTF
>TRBJ1-1|TRBV19
CASSIRRNREKAEAFF
>TRBJ1-2|TRBV27
CASKTSAGGFRGYTF
>TRBJ2-7|TRBV6-5
CASRPPLAASYEQYF
>TRBJ1-1|TRBV6-1
CASRLTGWSAFF
>TRBJ2-7|TRBV28
CASSITQGGYEQYF
>TRBJ2-5|TRBV5-1
CASSPDPQGVGETQYF
>TRBJ2-3|TRBV5-4
CASSILIAGGTDTQYF
>TRBJ2-7|TRBV5-1
CASSLAMGLAALEQYF
>TRBJ2-2|TRBV29-1
CSGKTVNTGELFF
>TRBJ2-7|TRBV11-3
CASSPRGGLIPYEQYF
>TRBJ1-5|TRBV15
CATSRDQSGGNQPQHF
>TRBJ2-7|TRBV10-2
CATSPVREPYEQYF
>TRBJ1-2|TRBV7-2
CASSLISGYTF
>TRBJ2-1|TRBV7-3
CASSLGLAGNNEQFF
>TRBJ2-7|TRBV28
CASSLWGRGGSYEQYF
>TRBJ2-5|TRBV6-6
CASSYRAGEKTQYF
>TRBJ2-2|TRBV18
CASSPTQGSASGKNTGELFF
>TRBJ2-7|TRBV10-3
CAISESSGKREQYF
>TRBJ1-1|TRBV29-1
CPFDSPNTEAFF
>TRBJ2-2|TRBV11-1
CASSPGGVGTGELFF